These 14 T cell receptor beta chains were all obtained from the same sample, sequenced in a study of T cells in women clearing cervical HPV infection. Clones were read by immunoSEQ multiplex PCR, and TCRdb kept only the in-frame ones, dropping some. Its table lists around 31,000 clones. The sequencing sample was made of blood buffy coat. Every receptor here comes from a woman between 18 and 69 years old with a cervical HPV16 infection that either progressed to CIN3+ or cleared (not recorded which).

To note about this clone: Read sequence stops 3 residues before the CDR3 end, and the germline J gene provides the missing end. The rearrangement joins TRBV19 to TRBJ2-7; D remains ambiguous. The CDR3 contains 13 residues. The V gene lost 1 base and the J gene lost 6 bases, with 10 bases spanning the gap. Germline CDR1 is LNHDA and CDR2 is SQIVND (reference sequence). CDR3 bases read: TGTGCCAGTAGTATAGGGGCCCAAGGCGAG. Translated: CASSIGAQGE. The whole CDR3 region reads CASSIGAQGEQYF.

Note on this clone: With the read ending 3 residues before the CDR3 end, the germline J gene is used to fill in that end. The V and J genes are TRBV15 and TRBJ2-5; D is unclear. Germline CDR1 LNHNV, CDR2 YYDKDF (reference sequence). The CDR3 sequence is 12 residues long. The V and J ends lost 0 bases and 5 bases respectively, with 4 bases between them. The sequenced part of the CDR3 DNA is TGTGCCACCAGCAGAGATCGGGAGACC. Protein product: CATSRDRET. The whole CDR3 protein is CATSRDRETQYF.

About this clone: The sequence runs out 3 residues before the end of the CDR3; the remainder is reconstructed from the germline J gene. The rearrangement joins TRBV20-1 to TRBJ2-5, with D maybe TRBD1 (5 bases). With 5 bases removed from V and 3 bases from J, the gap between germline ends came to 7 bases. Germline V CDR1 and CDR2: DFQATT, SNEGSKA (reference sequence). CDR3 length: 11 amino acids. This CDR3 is CSAGHKETQYF. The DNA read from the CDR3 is TGCAGTGCTGGACACAAAGAGACC.

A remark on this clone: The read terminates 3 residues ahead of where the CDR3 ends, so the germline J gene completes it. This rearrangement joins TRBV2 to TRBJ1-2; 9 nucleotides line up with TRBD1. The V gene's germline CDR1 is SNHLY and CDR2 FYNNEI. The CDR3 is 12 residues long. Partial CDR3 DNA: TGTGCCAGCAGCCCGGGACAGGGCCGC. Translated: CASSPGQGR. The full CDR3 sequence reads CASSPGQGRYTF.

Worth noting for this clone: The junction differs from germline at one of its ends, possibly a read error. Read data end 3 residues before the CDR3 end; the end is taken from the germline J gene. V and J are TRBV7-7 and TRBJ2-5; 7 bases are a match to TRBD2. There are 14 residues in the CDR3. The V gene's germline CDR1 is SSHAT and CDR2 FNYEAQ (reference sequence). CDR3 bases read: TGTGCTAGCAGCCTGGCGGGGGAGAGGGAGACC. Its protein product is CASSLAGERET. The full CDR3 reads CASSLAGERETQYF. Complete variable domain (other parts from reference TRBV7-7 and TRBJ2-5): GAGVSQSPRYKVTKRGQDVTLRCDPISSHATLYWYQQALGQGPEFLTYFNYEAQPDKSGLPSDRFSAERPEGSISTLTIQRTEQRDSAMYRCASSLAGERETQYFGPGTRLLVL.

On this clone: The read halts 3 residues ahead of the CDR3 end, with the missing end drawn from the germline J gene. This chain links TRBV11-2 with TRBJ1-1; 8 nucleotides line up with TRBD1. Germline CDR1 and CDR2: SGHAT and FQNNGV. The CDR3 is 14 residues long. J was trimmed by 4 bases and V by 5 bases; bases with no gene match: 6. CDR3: CASSHFTGGTEAFF. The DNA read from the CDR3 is TGTGCCAGCAGCCATTTTACAGGGGGCACTGAA.

The part of the CDR3 DNA that was read is TGTGCCAGTGGAATGTCGGGCTATAATTCACCC. Residues: CASGMSGYNSP. The whole CDR3 region reads CASGMSGYNSPLHF. This sequence joins TRBV19 and TRBJ1-6; D gene uncertain. The read finishes 3 residues shy of the CDR3 end, and the germline J gene is used to complete it. The CDR3 sequence is 14 residues long. Germline V gene data show CDR1 as LNHDA and CDR2 as SQIVND (reference sequence). V was clipped by 8 bases and J by 3 bases, with 11 bases between them.

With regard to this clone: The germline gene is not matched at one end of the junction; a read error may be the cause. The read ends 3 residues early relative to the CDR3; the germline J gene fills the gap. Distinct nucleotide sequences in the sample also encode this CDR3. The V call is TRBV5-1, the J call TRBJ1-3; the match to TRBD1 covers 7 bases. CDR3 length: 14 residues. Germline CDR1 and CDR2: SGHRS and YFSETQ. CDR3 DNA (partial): TGCGCCAGCAGCGTGACAGGGACTGGAAACACA. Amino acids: CASSVTGTGNT. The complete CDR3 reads CASSVTGTGNTIYF.

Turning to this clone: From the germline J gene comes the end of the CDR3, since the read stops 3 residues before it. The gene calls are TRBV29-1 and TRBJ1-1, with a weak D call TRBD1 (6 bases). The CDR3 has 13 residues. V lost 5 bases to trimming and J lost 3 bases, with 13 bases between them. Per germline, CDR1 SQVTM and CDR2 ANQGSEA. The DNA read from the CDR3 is TGCAGCGTTTACGGACCAGGGGACACTGAA. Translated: CSVYGPGDTE. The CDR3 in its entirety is CSVYGPGDTEAFF.

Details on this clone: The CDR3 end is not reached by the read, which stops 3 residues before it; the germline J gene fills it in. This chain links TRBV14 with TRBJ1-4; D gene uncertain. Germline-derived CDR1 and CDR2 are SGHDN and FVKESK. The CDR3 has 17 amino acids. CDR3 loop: CASSHPTRLSGGSPLFF. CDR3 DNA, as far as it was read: TGTGCCAGCAGCCATCCGACCCGGCTCAGCGGTGGTTCACCA. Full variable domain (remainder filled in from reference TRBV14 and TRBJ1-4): EAGVTQFPSHSVIEKGQTVTLRCDPISGHDNLYWYRRVMGKEIKFLLHFVKESKQDESGMPNNRFLAERTGGTYSTLKVQPAELEDSGVYFCASSHPTRLSGGSPLFFGSGTQLSVL.

The CDR3 is CATERGQGQETQYF. CDR3 bases read: TGTGCCACGGAACGGGGACAGGGCCAAGAGACC. The genes are TRBV2 and TRBJ2-5; 9 nucleotides line up with TRBD1. The read terminates 3 residues before the CDR3 end, so the remaining end is supplied by the germline J gene. The CDR3 has 14 residues. Germline V CDR1 and CDR2: SNHLY, FYNNEI. J lost 1 base, V lost 10 bases, and 7 bases had no gene match.

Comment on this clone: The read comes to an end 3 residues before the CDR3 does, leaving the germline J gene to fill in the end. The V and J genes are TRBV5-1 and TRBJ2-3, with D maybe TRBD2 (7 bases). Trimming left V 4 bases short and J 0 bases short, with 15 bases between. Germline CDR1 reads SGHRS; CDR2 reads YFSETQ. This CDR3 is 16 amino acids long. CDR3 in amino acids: CASSPGAGASTDTQYF. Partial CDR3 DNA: TGCGCCAGCAGCCCGGGCGCGGGGGCTAGCACAGATACG. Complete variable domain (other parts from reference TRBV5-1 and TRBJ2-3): KAGVTQTPRYLIKTRGQQVTLSCSPISGHRSVSWYQQTPGQGLQFLFEYFSETQRNKGNFPGRFSGRQFSNSRSEMNVSTLELGDSALYLCASSPGAGASTDTQYFGPGTRLTVL.

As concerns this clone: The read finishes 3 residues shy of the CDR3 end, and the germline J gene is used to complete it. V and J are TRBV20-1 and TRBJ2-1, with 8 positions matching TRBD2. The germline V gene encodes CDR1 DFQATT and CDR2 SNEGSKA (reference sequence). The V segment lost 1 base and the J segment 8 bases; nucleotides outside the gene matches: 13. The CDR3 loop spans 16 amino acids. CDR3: CSARGPGLGPFDEQFF. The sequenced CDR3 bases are TGCAGTGCTAGAGGCCCGGGACTAGGACCCTTCGATGAG.

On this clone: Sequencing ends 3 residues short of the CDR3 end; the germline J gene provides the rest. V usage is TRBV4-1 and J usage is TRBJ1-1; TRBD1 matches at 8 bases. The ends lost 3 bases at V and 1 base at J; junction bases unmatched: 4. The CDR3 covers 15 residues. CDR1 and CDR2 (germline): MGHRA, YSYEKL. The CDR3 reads CASSHLGQGNTEAFF. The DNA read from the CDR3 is TGCGCCAGCAGCCATCTCGGACAGGGGAACACTGAA.